This TCR beta chain is from a study of identical twins. V was pared by 5 bases and J by 3 bases, with 13 bases between. The CDR3 extends over 15 amino acids. After template switching added a universal primer site, the resulting cDNA carried unique molecular identifiers. From the 5' RACE reads, TCRdb called clonotypes with MiXCR, one entry per CDR3 protein. Counted here are more than 400,000 distinct CDR3 sequences, 12% to 15% occurring once; the ten biggest clones make up roughly 0.42%. This clonotype was seen many times. Its antigen is not identified. Study conclusions and caveats: Fewer insertions marked abundant cord blood beta clonotypes; young adult naive trended weakly, memory not at all. Researchers reported weaker excess twin sharing in beta out-of-frame sequences. A partial confounding effect on zero-insertion analyses could come from invariant MAIT and iNKT cells.

These data also featured in a second study, about yellow fever vaccine responses in identical twins.

The chain links TRBV12-3 or TRBV12-4 to TRBJ2-2, with a tentative D call TRBD2 (6 bases). Sequences were obtained from CD4+ T cells sorted from blood. The sequence was obtained from a woman under 30 in good health. CDR3 DNA sequence: TGTGCCAGCAGTCTGGGGGGAGGAGACACCGGGGAGCTGTTTTTT. Translating it yields CASSLGGGDTGELFF.